Listed here are 26 T cell receptor beta chains from one sample, sequenced in a study of shared clonotypes between healthy human individuals (dated by TCRdb to between 2020 and 2021). To prepare the library, the immunoSEQ multiplex PCR assay was applied. As stored in TCRdb, this immuneACCESS dataset retains in-frame rearrangements with V and J assigned. A fraction of the clones does not appear; measured against another copy, unresolved V genes explain less than half of the discrepancy, and the remainder lacks a known reason. The sample includes about a million clones, with 76% observed a single time. Roughly 1.5% of the sample lies in the top ten. The material sequenced was memory CD4+ T cells sorted from blood. The cell subset or site label here, explained by the study, means: CD45RA-negative fraction. The source of these receptors is a young man in good health.

This chain uses TRBV10-2 with TRBJ2-7; tentatively, D is TRBD1 (5 bases). V was clipped by 0 bases and J by 7 bases, with 13 bases between them. The CDR3 spans 14 residues. Germline-derived CDR1 and CDR2 are WSHSY and SAAADI. Here the CDR3 DNA reads TGCGCCAGCAGTGAGTCAGGGGCGCTTTATGAGCAGTACTTC. It yields the protein CASSESGALYEQYF.

This chain joins TRBV5-5 and TRBJ1-3; the match to TRBD1 covers 7 bases. V shed 5 bases, J shed 2 bases, and the junction held 7 bases outside the gene matches. This CDR3 is built from 15 residues. CDR1 is SGHKS, CDR2 YYEKEE, per germline (reference sequence). CDR3 nucleotides: TGTGCCAGCAGGACCTCCGGGACAGCTGGAAACACCATATATTTT. This translates into CASRTSGTAGNTIYF. Variable domain in full (rest from reference TRBV5-5 and TRBJ1-3): DAGVTQSPTHLIKTRGQQVTLRCSPISGHKSVSWYQQVLGQGPQFIFQYYEKEERGRGNFPDRFSARQFPNYSSELNVNALLLGDSALYLCASRTSGTAGNTIYFGEGSWLTVV.

The V and J genes are TRBV10-1 and TRBJ1-3; maybe TRBD1 (5 bases). The CDR3 has 15 residues. Trimming removed 10 bases from V and 7 bases from J, with 23 bases in between. Germline V gene lookup returns CDR1 WNHNN and CDR2 SYGVQD (reference sequence). CDR3 protein: CANLLGVMEWNTIYF. In nucleotides, the CDR3 is TGCGCCAACCTGTTGGGGGTTATGGAATGGAACACCATATATTTT.

This clone was seen once. The V call is TRBV28, the J call TRBJ1-5, with no clear D. Trimming stripped 4 bases from V and 0 bases from J, with 13 bases between. Germline CDR1 and CDR2: MDHEN and SYDVKM. This CDR3 spans 16 amino acids. The CDR3 region is CASSSARAPSNQPQHF. In DNA form, the CDR3 reads TGTGCCAGCAGTTCAGCAAGGGCCCCTAGCAATCAGCCCCAGCATTTT.

This clone appeared once. The chain links TRBV5-5 to TRBJ1-6; D is unresolved. V was clipped by 5 bases and J by 9 bases, with 18 bases between them. CDR3 length: 15 residues. Per germline, CDR1 SGHKS and CDR2 YYEKEE (reference sequence). The CDR3 sequence is CASSTASRQGSPLHF. Here the CDR3 DNA reads TGTGCCAGCAGTACGGCTTCGAGGCAAGGTTCACCCCTCCACTTT.

The J gene is TRBJ2-2, the V gene TRBV18; D uncertain. This CDR3 has 17 residues. V lost 3 bases and J lost 0, with 14 bases in between. Per germline, CDR1 KGHSH and CDR2 LQKENI. The CDR3 loop reads CASSPPDGNPNTGELFF. DNA for the CDR3: TGTGCCAGCTCACCCCCGGACGGTAACCCGAACACCGGGGAGCTGTTTTTT.

This chain links TRBV6-5 with TRBJ1-1; D is uncertain. Germline values: CDR1 MNHEY, CDR2 SVGAGI. V was pared by 4 bases and J by 4 bases, with 13 bases between. The CDR3 extends over 14 amino acids. The CDR3, as DNA: TGTGCCAGCAGTTCCGGTCGGGTGGGCACTGAAGCTTTCTTT. Encoded protein: CASSSGRVGTEAFF.

The V gene is TRBV19, the J gene TRBJ1-2; 7 bases are shared with TRBD1. The CDR3 length is 12 residues. Germline V gives CDR1 LNHDA, CDR2 SQIVND (reference sequence). The trim removed 5 bases at V and 10 bases at J, leaving 7 bases unmatched. CDR3 sequence (DNA): TGTGCCAGTAGTGTCCGACAGGGATCCTACACCTTC. Protein sequence: CASSVRQGSYTF.

This chain uses TRBV6-1 with TRBJ2-7; 7 bases fit TRBD1. V shed 5 bases, J shed 0 bases, and the junction held 7 bases outside the gene matches. Per germline, CDR1 MNHNS and CDR2 SASEGT. This CDR3 has 15 amino acids. CDR3 region: CASSTGTDYSYEQYF. CDR3 in DNA: TGTGCCAGCAGTACAGGGACAGATTACTCCTACGAGCAGTACTTC.

V is TRBV4-2 and J is TRBJ2-3; tentative D call: TRBD2 (7 bases). The CDR3 length is 17 residues. The germline V gene has CDR1 LGHNA and CDR2 YNFKEQ. Trimming removed 1 base from V and 3 bases from J, with 17 bases in between. CDR3 residues: CASSQGGGGFRTDTQYF. The CDR3 region has the DNA TGTGCCAGCAGCCAAGGGGGAGGGGGGTTTAGGACAGATACGCAGTATTTT.

The gene calls are TRBV4-3 and TRBJ1-4; the D is unclear. CDR1 and CDR2 from the germline V gene are LGHNA and YSLEER. The CDR3 totals 16 residues. V lost 0 bases and J 8 bases, leaving 16 bases between the germline ends. CDR3 nucleotide sequence: TGCGCCAGCAGCCAAGATCGGGTGAAGGTTGGGGAAAAACTGTTTTTT. Translating gives CASSQDRVKVGEKLFF.

Concerning this clone itself: Other DNA sequences in this specimen translate into the identical CDR3. V and J are TRBV29-1 and TRBJ2-6; 7 bases map to TRBD1. This CDR3 comprises 15 residues. With 4 bases clipped from V and 4 bases from J, the junction kept 7 bases outside the gene matches. The germline CDR1 and CDR2 sequences are SQVTM and ANQGSEA. The CDR3 here is CSVGAGGAGANVLTF. Here the CDR3 DNA reads TGCAGCGTTGGGGCAGGGGGAGCCGGGGCCAACGTCCTGACTTTC. Drawing the rest from reference TRBV29-1 and TRBJ2-6, the complete variable domain is SAVISQKPSRDICQRGTSLTIQCQVDSQVTMMFWYRQQPGQSLTLIATANQGSEATYESGFVIDKFPISRPNLTFSTLTVSNMSPEDSSIYLCSVGAGGAGANVLTFGAGSRLTVL.

This clone came up many times. The rearrangement joins TRBV4-2 to TRBJ2-3; 13 bases line up with TRBD2. The germline gives CDR1 LGHNA, CDR2 YNFKEQ. V gave up 4 bases and J gave up 7 bases; unmatched junction bases: 8. The CDR3 has 16 amino acids. The DNA of the CDR3 is TGTGCCAGCAGCCGAGGAGGACTAGCGGGGGTACATACGCAGTATTTT. Protein: CASSRGGLAGVHTQYF.

This clone appeared a single time. J is TRBJ2-4 and V is TRBV6-1, with D hard to call. The ends were cut back, 8 bases at V and 7 bases at J, with 15 bases in the middle. Germline assignment: CDR1 MNHNS and CDR2 SASEGT. The CDR3 runs 13 residues. The CDR3 region has the DNA TGTGCCAGCGTAAATTCAGGCGGTAACATTCAGTACTTC. This sequence encodes CASVNSGGNIQYF.

This clone has more than one count but fewer than ten. The rearrangement links TRBV5-4 to TRBJ2-2, with 8 bases lining up with TRBD1. Germline CDR1 and CDR2: SGHNT and YYREEE (reference sequence). CDR3 length: 14 residues. J gave up 9 bases and V 5 bases, and 9 bases lay outside the gene matches. The CDR3 bases are TGTGCCAGCAGAAGGGACAGGTATACCCGGGAGCTGTTTTTT. Translating gives CASRRDRYTRELFF.

This chain links TRBV7-2 with TRBJ2-1; 10 bases line up with TRBD1. From germline, CDR1 is SGHTA and CDR2 FQGNSA. J lost 8 bases, V lost 3 bases, and 4 bases had no gene match. The CDR3 is 14 amino acids. Here the CDR3 DNA reads TGTGCCAGCAGCTTCGACAGGGGGCGGGATGAGCAGTTCTTC. It yields the protein CASSFDRGRDEQFF.

Worth noting for this clone: Different DNA sequences within this sample yield the same CDR3. The rearrangement links TRBV7-9 to TRBJ2-5, with D hard to call. Germline CDR1 and CDR2: SEHNR and FQNEAQ (reference sequence). The CDR3 spans 13 residues. The V and J ends lost 1 base and 5 bases respectively, with 8 bases between them. The CDR3 DNA is TGTGCCAGCAGCTTAGTTGGGGTCGAGACCCAGTACTTC. Protein product: CASSLVGVETQYF.

The rearrangement uses TRBV11-2 and TRBJ2-7; 9 bases map to TRBD1. CDR1 and CDR2 (germline): SGHAT, FQNNGV. V shed 6 bases, J shed 2 bases, and the junction held 11 bases outside the gene matches. CDR3 size: 16 residues. CDR3 in DNA: TGTGCCAGCAGGCCTCCGGGACAGGGATCCACCTACGAGCAGTACTTC. This codes for CASRPPGQGSTYEQYF.

The chain uses TRBV28 and TRBJ1-1; a weak D match, TRBD1 (5 bases). The CDR3 has 13 residues. The V and J ends lost 3 bases and 7 bases respectively, with 12 bases between them. Germline V CDR1 and CDR2: MDHEN, SYDVKM. The CDR3, as DNA: TGTGCCAGCAGTTTTGGGGTGACAGTTGAAGCTTTCTTT. Translating it yields CASSFGVTVEAFF.

The chain carries TRBV6-1 and TRBJ1-2; possibly TRBD1 for D (5 bases). Germline-derived CDR1 and CDR2 are MNHNS and SASEGT. The CDR3 loop spans 14 amino acids. V lost 3 bases and J lost 6, with 14 bases in between. In DNA, the CDR3 is TGTGCCAGCAGTGATTGGGGCAGGGTCCATGGCTACACCTTC. Its protein product is CASSDWGRVHGYTF.

The chain uses TRBV12-5 and TRBJ2-1; 14 positions match TRBD2. Germline V gene sequence: CDR1 LGHNT, CDR2 FRNRAP. This CDR3 contains 20 residues. V shed 0 bases and J 2 bases; nucleotides not matched to a gene: 9. The CDR3 region has the DNA TGTGCTAGTGGTTTGGTACGGGGGACTAGCGGGAGAGGGACCTACAATGAGCAGTTCTTC. Translated: CASGLVRGTSGRGTYNEQFF.

Only a few counts were recorded for this clone. This chain uses TRBV6-6 with TRBJ2-3; D not resolved. Germline lookup yields CDR1 MNHNY and CDR2 SVGAGI (reference sequence). The CDR3 has 14 residues. Trimming took off 0 bases at V and 10 bases at J, with 14 bases between the two ends. CDR3 sequence reads: CASSYSTLGSAQYF. CDR3 sequence (DNA): TGTGCCAGCAGTTACTCGACGTTGGGATCGGCGCAGTATTTT.

The rearrangement uses TRBV10-3 and TRBJ2-3; D is perhaps TRBD1 or TRBD2 (5 bases each). The V end was cut by 9 bases, the J end by 2 bases, with 12 bases between. The CDR3 has 13 residues. CDR1 and CDR2 (germline): ENHRY, SYGVKD. The CDR3 spells CAITGANTDTQYF. CDR3 bases: TGTGCCATAACCGGGGCAAACACAGATACGCAGTATTTT.

In the case of this clone: In the same sample, other DNA sequences code for this CDR3. V and J are TRBV28 and TRBJ1-6; 7 bases fit TRBD1. J was trimmed by 7 bases and V by 5 bases; bases with no gene match: 8. This CDR3 has 15 residues. The germline V gene encodes CDR1 MDHEN and CDR2 SYDVKM. CDR3 in DNA: TGTGCCAGCAGTCGGATTGACAGGGACAATTCACCCCTCCACTTT. Translating it yields CASSRIDRDNSPLHF.

This sequence joins TRBV29-1 and TRBJ1-3, with TRBD1 as a possible D gene (6 bases). Germline V gives CDR1 SQVTM, CDR2 ANQGSEA. The V gene lost 8 bases and the J gene lost 0 bases, with 14 bases spanning the gap. The CDR3 loop spans 14 amino acids. CDR3 region: CSIQKGGSGNTIYF. As DNA, the CDR3 is TGCAGCATACAGAAGGGGGGCTCTGGAAACACCATATATTTT.

The chain combines TRBV5-6 with TRBJ2-1; D not certain. The V and J ends lost 4 bases and 3 bases respectively, with 14 bases between them. This CDR3 comprises 15 residues. Germline V gene lookup returns CDR1 SGHDT and CDR2 YYEEEE. CDR3 bases: TGTGCCAGCAGCCCCAAGTGGGTAATCTACAATGAGCAGTTCTTC. This codes for CASSPKWVIYNEQFF.